The rows below give T cell receptor beta chains drawn from one sample of a study of control samples from healthy donors and cancer patients. Assay used: immunoSEQ multiplex PCR; TCRdb lists only in-frame clones, some missing. The data hold about 92,000 clones, with roughly four fifths observed a single time. Specimen: blood. Every receptor here comes from a woman aged 55-70 years in good health. The CDR3 runs from the conserved cysteine through the conserved F or W. Each record gives: CDR3 protein, CDR3 DNA, J gene, clone size, V gene, D gene. D genes are given only for firm matches. Not every row has a clone size; where given, it reads once, few, many or a size class.

CASSLDGGETQYF	TGTGCCAGCAGCTTAGATGGAGGAGAGACCCAGTACTTC	TRBJ2-5	few	TRBV7-9	.
CASSFQAGESDTQYF	TGTGCCAGCAGCTTCCAAGCGGGAGAATCAGATACGCAGTATTTT	TRBJ2-3	.	TRBV7-2	TRBD2
CASSSSGNSYEQYF	TGTGCCAGCAGCTCTAGCGGGAATTCCTACGAGCAGTACTTC	TRBJ2-7	.	TRBV9	TRBD2
CASTLGGISNQPQHF	TGTGCCAGCACCTTGGGTGGGATTAGCAATCAGCCCCAGCATTTT	TRBJ1-5	.	TRBV28	.
CASSTGTIATQYF	TGTGCCAGCAGCACCGGGACTATCGCCACGCAGTATTTT	TRBJ2-3	.	TRBV5-6	TRBD2
CASSIAGATEAFF	TGTGCCAGTAGTATAGCGGGGGCCACTGAAGCTTTCTTT	TRBJ1-1	.	TRBV19	.
CASSPRGGEQYF	TGTGCCAGCTCACCCAGGGGGGGTGAGCAGTACTTC	TRBJ2-7	few	TRBV18	.
CASSLVADRGTQYF	TGTGCCAGCAGCTTAGTGGCTGACCGGGGGACCCAGTACTTC	TRBJ2-5	.	TRBV7-7	.
CASTRDGFYGYTF	TGTGCCAGCACCCGGGACGGATTCTATGGCTACACCTTC	TRBJ1-2	.	TRBV12-3/TRBV12-4	.
CSVEDSTQFF	TGCAGCGTTGAAGATAGCACTCAGTTCTTC	TRBJ2-1	.	TRBV29-1	.
CASSLGGSGSIDTQYF	TGCGCCAGCAGCTTGGGTGGTAGCGGGAGTATTGATACGCAGTATTTT	TRBJ2-3	.	TRBV5-1	TRBD2
CASSQGSGGGYNEQFF	TGTGCCAGCAGCCAAGGCAGCGGGGGAGGGTACAATGAGCAGTTCTTC	TRBJ2-1	.	TRBV14	TRBD2
CASSYFAGEKLFF	TGTGCCAGCAGTTACTTTGCCGGTGAAAAACTGTTTTTT	TRBJ1-4	.	TRBV6-5	.
CASSHVLGDEQFF	TGCGCCAGCAGCCACGTCCTAGGCGATGAGCAGTTCTTC	TRBJ2-1	.	TRBV4-1	.
CATSRYDRAEALREQFF	TGTGCCACCAGCAGATACGACCGGGCAGAAGCGCTGCGTGAGCAGTTCTTC	TRBJ2-1	.	TRBV15	.
CASSSYSNQPQHF	TGTGCCAGCAGCTCCTATAGCAATCAGCCCCAGCATTTT	TRBJ1-5	.	TRBV14	.
CASARDPKDPQHF	TGTGCTAGTGCGAGGGACCCGAAGGACCCCCAGCATTTT	TRBJ1-5	few	TRBV12-5	.
CASSSRQGAEQYF	TGTGCCAGCAGTTCGCGACAGGGGGCCGAGCAGTACTTC	TRBJ2-7	.	TRBV12-3/TRBV12-4	TRBD1
CASAGGQGQETQYF	TGTGCTAGTGCCGGGGGCCAGGGCCAAGAGACCCAGTACTTC	TRBJ2-5	.	TRBV12-5	.
CASSSRWEGENIQYF	TGTGCCAGCAGCTCGAGGTGGGAGGGGGAAAACATTCAGTACTTC	TRBJ2-4	.	TRBV7-2	.
CASKRQMNTEAFF	TGTGCCAGCAAAAGGCAGATGAACACTGAAGCTTTCTTT	TRBJ1-1	.	TRBV12-3/TRBV12-4	.
CASTPGHTETDTQYF	TGCGCCAGCACACCTGGACACACCGAGACAGATACGCAGTATTTT	TRBJ2-3	.	TRBV5-1	.
CSVEVEAFSYEQYF	TGCAGCGTTGAGGTGGAGGCCTTTTCCTACGAGCAGTACTTC	TRBJ2-7	.	TRBV29-1	.
CASSIGGSYTGELFF	TGTGCCAGTAGTATAGGCGGGAGCTACACCGGGGAGCTGTTTTTT	TRBJ2-2	.	TRBV19	TRBD2
CAISRQGNLYEQYF	TGTGCCATCAGCCGACAGGGTAACCTCTACGAGCAGTACTTC	TRBJ2-7	.	TRBV10-3	TRBD1
CASSESGRGEQFF	TGCGCCAGCAGTGAGTCTGGGCGGGGTGAGCAGTTCTTC	TRBJ2-1	.	TRBV10-2	.
CASSYSGDGPDTQYF	TGTGCCAGCAGTTACTCAGGGGATGGCCCAGATACGCAGTATTTT	TRBJ2-3	.	TRBV6-5	.
CASSTQSRGRETQYF	TGTGCCAGTAGTACCCAGAGCAGGGGGCGCGAGACCCAGTACTTC	TRBJ2-5	.	TRBV19	TRBD1
CASSPGSTLNEQFF	TGTGCCAGCAGCCCAGGTAGTACACTCAATGAGCAGTTCTTC	TRBJ2-1	.	TRBV5-4	.
CASSQGTSATYEQYF	TGCGCCAGCAGCCAAGGGACTAGCGCTACCTACGAGCAGTACTTC	TRBJ2-7	.	TRBV4-1	TRBD2
CASWGTNGYTF	TGTGCCAGCTGGGGGACCAATGGCTACACCTTC	TRBJ1-2	.	TRBV6-6	.
CASSERSTDTQYF	TGTGCCAGCAGCGAGCGGAGCACAGATACGCAGTATTTT	TRBJ2-3	.	TRBV9	.
CAISGTSGGSTDTQYF	TGTGCCATCAGTGGAACTAGCGGGGGGAGCACAGATACGCAGTATTTT	TRBJ2-3	.	TRBV10-3	TRBD2
CASSTSGSFAGELFF	TGTGCCAGCAGTACTAGCGGGAGCTTCGCCGGGGAGCTGTTTTTT	TRBJ2-2	.	TRBV6-4	TRBD2
CATQGVGNQPQHF	TGTGCCACTCAGGGGGTAGGCAATCAGCCCCAGCATTTT	TRBJ1-5	.	TRBV19	TRBD1
CASSFPPPVTSGYTF	TGTGCCAGCAGCTTTCCACCTCCGGTTACTTCAGGCTACACCTTC	TRBJ1-2	.	TRBV7-2	.
CASSPGTSGGADTQYF	TGTGCCAGCAGCCCAGGGACTAGCGGGGGGGCAGATACGCAGTATTTT	TRBJ2-3	.	TRBV9	TRBD2
CATSREATGLLNTEAFF	TGTGCCACCAGCAGAGAGGCGACAGGGTTACTGAACACTGAAGCTTTCTTT	TRBJ1-1	.	TRBV15	TRBD1
CASSQEPPSGASFF	TGTGCCAGCAGCCAAGAGCCGCCTAGCGGGGCCTCCTTCTTC	TRBJ2-1	.	TRBV3-1/TRBV3-2	TRBD2
CSVETQGNEKLFF	TGCAGCGTTGAAACTCAGGGAAATGAAAAACTGTTTTTT	TRBJ1-4	.	TRBV29-1	.
CASSPRGGGLYEQYF	TGTGCCAGCAGCCCTCGTGGGGGAGGGCTCTACGAGCAGTACTTC	TRBJ2-7	once	TRBV13	TRBD2
CASSQGRIYEQYF	TGTGCCAGCAGCCAGGGCAGGATCTACGAGCAGTACTTC	TRBJ2-7	.	TRBV3-1/TRBV3-2	.